This T cell receptor beta chain stems from a study of blood T cells in healthy people across ages. Points from the study as a whole: In long-lived donors, naive CD4+ cell counts and diversity exceeded those of aged donors.

A sample-barcoded 5' primer and a J-beta primer mix were used in a second PCR of roughly 7 to 12 cycles. All samples gave at least 2.5 million CDR3-containing paired-end reads. TCRdb processed the 5' RACE reads anew with MiXCR; each CDR3 protein has one entry. The data show 650,000 or so distinct CDR3 sequences, over 40% seen once. Of note for this clonotype: No antigen is known for it.

Germline values: CDR1 SGHRS, CDR2 YFSETQ. The CDR3 runs to 14 residues. Caucasian, healthy and from Russia, the donors were aged between 6 and 90. Sequenced: blood. The TCR was taken from a woman older than 75 in good health. This sequence joins TRBV5-1 and TRBJ2-5, with D maybe TRBD1 (5 bases). The J call is doubtful: the DNA matches TRBJ2-7 better. The CDR3 protein is CASSLIGKGNEQYF. CDR3 coding DNA: TGCGCCAGCAGCTTGATAGGAAAGGGGAACGAGCAGTACTTC.